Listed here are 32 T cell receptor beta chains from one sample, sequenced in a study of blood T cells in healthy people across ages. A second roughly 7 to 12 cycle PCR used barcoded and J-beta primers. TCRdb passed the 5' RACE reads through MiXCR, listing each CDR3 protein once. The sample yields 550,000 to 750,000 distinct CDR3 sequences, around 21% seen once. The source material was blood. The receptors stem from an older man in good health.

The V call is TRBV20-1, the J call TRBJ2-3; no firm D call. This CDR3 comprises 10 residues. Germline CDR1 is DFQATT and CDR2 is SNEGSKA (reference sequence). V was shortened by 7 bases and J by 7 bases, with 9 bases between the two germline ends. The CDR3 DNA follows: TGCAGTGGAGAGGTCAATACGCAGTATTTT. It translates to CSGEVNTQYF.

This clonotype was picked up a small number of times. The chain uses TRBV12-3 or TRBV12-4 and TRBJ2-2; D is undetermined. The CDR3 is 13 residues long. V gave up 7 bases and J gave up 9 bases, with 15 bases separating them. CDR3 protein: CASTGSVVRELFF. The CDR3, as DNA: TGTGCCAGCACCGGCTCGGTTGTGAGGGAGCTGTTTTTT.

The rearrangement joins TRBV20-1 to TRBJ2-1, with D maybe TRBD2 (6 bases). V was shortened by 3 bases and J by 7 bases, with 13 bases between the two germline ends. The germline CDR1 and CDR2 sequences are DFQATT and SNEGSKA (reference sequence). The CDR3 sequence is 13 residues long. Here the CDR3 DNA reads TGCAGTGCTAGTAGGAGGGTTTTGAATGAGCAGTTCTTC. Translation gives CSASRRVLNEQFF.

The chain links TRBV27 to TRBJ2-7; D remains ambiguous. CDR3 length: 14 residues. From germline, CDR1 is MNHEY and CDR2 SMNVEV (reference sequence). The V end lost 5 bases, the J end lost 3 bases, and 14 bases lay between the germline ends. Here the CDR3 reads CASSPGPQFYEQYF. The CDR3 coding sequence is TGTGCCAGCAGTCCCGGTCCCCAGTTCTACGAGCAGTACTTC.

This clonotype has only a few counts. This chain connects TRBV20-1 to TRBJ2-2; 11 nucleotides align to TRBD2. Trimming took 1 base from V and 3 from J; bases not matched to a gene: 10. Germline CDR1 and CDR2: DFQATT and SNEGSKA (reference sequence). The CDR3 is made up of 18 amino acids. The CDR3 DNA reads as TGCAGTGCTAGAGTCGAGACTAGCGGGATTACGGACACCGGGGAGCTGTTTTTT. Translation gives CSARVETSGITDTGELFF.

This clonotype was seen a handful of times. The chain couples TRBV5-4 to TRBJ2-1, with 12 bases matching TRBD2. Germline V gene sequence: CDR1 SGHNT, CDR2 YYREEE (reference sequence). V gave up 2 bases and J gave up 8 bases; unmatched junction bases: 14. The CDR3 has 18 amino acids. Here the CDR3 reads CASSLRLAGVGAGDEQFF. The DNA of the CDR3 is TGTGCCAGCAGCTTAAGACTAGCGGGAGTGGGCGCGGGGGATGAGCAGTTCTTC.

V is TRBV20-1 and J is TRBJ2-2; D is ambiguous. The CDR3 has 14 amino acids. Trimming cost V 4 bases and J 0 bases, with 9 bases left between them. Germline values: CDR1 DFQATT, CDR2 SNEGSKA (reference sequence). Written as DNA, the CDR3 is TGCAGTGCTATACAACAAACGAACACCGGGGAGCTGTTTTTT. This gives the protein CSAIQQTNTGELFF.

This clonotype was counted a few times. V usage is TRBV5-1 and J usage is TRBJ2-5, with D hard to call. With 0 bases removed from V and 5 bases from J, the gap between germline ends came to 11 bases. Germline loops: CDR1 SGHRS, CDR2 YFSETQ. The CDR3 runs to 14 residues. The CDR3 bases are TGCGCCAGCAGCTTGGTTATCGAAGGGGAGACCCAGTACTTC. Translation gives CASSLVIEGETQYF.

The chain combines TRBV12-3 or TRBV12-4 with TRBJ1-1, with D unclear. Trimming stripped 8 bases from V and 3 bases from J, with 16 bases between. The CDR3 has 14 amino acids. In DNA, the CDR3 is TGTGCCAGCGTGGGAACCGCCGCTGACACTGAAGCTTTCTTT. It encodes CASVGTAADTEAFF.

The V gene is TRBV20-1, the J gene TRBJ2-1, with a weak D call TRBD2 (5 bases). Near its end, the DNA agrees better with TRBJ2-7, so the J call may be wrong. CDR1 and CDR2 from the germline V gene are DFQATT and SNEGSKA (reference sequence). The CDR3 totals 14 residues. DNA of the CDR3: TGCAGTGCTAGAGATGTCTTAGGGAGATACGAGCAGTACTTC. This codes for CSARDVLGRYEQYF.

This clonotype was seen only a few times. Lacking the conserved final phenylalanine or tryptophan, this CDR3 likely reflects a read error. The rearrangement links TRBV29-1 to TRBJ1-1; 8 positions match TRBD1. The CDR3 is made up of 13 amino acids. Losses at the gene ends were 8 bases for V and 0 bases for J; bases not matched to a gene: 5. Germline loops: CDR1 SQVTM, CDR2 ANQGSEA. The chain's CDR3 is CSLRQGMNTEAFL. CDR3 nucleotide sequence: TGCAGCCTCAGACAGGGGATGAACACTGAAGCTTTCCTT.

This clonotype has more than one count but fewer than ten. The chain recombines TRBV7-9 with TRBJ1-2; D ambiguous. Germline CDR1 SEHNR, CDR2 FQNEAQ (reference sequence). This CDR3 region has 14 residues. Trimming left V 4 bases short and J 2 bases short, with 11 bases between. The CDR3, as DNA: TGTGCCAGCAGCTGGGCCAGGCCCAACTATGGCTACACCTTC. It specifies CASSWARPNYGYTF.

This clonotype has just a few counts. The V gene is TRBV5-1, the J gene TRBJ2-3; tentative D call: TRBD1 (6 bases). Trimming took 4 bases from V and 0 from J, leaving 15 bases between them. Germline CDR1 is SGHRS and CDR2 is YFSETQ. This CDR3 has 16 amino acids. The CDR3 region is CASSVSGALSTDTQYF. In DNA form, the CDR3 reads TGCGCCAGCAGCGTTTCAGGGGCACTTAGCACAGATACGCAGTATTTT.

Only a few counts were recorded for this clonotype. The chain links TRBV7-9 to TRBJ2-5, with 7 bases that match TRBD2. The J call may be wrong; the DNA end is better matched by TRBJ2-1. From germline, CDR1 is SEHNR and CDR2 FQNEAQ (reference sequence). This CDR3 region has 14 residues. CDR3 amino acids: CASSWEGGYNEQFF. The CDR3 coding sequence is TGTGCCAGCAGCTGGGAGGGAGGGTACAATGAGCAGTTCTTC.

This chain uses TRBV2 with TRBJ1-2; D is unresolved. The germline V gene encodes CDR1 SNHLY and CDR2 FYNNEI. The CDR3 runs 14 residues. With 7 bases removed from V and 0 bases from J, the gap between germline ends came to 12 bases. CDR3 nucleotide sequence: TGTGCCAGCAAAGTGGGAAATACTAACTATGGCTACACCTTC. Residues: CASKVGNTNYGYTF.

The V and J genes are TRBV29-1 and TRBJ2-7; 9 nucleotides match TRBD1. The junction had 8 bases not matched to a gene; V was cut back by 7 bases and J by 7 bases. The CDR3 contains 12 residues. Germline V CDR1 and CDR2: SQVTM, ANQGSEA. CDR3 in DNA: TGCAGCGCCGGGGGACAGGGTAGGGAGCAGTACTTC. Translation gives CSAGGQGREQYF.

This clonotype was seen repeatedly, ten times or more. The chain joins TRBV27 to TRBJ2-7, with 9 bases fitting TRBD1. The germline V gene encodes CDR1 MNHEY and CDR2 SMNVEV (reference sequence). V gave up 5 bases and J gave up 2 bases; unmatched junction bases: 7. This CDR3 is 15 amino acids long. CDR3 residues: CASSPKWDRAYEQYF. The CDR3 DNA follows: TGTGCCAGCAGTCCAAAGTGGGACAGGGCCTACGAGCAGTACTTC.

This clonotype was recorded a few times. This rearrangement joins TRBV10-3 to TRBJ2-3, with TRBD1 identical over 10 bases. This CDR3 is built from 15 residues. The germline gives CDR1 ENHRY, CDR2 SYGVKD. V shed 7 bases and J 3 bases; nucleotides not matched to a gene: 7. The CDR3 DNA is TGTGCCATCAAAGCCCCGGGACAGGGGACAGATACGCAGTATTTT. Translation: CAIKAPGQGTDTQYF.

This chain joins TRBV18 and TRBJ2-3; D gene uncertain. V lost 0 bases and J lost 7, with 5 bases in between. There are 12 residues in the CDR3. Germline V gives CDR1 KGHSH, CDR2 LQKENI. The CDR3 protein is CASSPPGNTQYF. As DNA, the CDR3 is TGTGCCAGCTCACCACCGGGAAATACGCAGTATTTT.

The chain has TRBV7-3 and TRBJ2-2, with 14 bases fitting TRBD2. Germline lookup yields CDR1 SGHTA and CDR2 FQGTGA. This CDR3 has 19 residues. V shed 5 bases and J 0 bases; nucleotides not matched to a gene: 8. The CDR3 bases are TGTGCCAGCAGCGCCCCGGGACTAGCGGGAGTTTCGAACACCGGGGAGCTGTTTTTT. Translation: CASSAPGLAGVSNTGELFF.

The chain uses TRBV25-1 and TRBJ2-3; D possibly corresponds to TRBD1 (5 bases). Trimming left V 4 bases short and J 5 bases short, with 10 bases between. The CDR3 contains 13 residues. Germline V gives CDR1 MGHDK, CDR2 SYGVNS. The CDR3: CASSGTSLDTQYF. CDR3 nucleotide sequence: TGTGCCAGCAGTGGGACATCCCTAGATACGCAGTATTTT. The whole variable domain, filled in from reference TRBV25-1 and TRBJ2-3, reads EADIYQTPRYLVIGTGKKITLECSQTMGHDKMYWYQQDPGMELHLIHYSYGVNSTEKGDLSSESTVSRIRTEHFPLTLESARPSHTSQYLCASSGTSLDTQYFGPGTRLTVL.

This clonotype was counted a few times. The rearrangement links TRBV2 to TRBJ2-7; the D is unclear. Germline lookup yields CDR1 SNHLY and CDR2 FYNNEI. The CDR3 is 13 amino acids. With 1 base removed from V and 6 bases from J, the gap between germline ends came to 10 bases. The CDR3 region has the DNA TGTGCCAGCAGTGAAGAGTCTTTAGGCGAGCAGTACTTC. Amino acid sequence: CASSEESLGEQYF.

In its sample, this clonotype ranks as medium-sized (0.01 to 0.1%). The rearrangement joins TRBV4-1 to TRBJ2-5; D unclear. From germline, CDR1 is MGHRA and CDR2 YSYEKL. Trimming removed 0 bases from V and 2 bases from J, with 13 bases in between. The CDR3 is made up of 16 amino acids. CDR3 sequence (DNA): TGCGCCAGCAGCCAAGACGCGAGAGTTATACAAGAGACCCAGTACTTC. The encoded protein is CASSQDARVIQETQYF.

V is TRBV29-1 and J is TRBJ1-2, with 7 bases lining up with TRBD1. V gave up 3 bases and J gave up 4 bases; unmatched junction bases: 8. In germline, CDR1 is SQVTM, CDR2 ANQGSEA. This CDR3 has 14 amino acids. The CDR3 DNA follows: TGCAGCGTTGACCCCGAGGGGGCGGGCTATGGCTACACCTTC. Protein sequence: CSVDPEGAGYGYTF.

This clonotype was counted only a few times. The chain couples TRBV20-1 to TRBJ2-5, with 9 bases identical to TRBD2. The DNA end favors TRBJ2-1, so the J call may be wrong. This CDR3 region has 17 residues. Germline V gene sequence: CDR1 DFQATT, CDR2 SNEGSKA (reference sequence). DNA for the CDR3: TGCAGTGCTAGAGAGATGGGGGGACTAGCCGCCTACAATGAGCAGTTCTTC. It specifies CSAREMGGLAAYNEQFF.

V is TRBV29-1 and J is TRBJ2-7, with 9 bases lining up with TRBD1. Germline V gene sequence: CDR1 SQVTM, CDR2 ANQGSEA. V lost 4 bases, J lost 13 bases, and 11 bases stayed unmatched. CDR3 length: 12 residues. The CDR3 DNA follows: TGCAGCGTTGTCTTGGACAGGGGCACCAGATACTTC. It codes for CSVVLDRGTRYF.

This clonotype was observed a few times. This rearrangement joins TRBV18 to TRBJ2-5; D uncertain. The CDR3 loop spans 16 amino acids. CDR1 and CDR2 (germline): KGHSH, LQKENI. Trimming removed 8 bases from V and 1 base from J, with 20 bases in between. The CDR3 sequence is CASQATARRIQETQYF. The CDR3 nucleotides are TGTGCCAGCCAGGCAACGGCCAGACGAATCCAAGAGACCCAGTACTTC.

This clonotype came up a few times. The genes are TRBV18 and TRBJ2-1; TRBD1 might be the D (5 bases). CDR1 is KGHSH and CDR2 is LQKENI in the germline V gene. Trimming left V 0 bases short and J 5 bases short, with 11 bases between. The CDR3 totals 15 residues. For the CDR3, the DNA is TGTGCCAGCTCACCACCGATGCAGGACAACAATGAGCAGTTCTTC. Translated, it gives CASSPPMQDNNEQFF.

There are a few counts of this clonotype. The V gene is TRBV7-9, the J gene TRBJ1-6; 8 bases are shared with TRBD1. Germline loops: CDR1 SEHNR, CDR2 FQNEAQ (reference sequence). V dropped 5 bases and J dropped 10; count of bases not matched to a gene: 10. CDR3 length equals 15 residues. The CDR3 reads CASSVGQGSFSPLHF. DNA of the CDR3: TGTGCCAGCAGCGTCGGACAGGGATCTTTCTCACCCCTCCACTTT.

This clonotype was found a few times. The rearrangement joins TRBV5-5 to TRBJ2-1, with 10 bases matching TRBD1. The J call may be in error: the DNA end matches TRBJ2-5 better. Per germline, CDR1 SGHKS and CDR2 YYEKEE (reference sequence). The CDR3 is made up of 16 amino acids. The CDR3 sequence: CASSLGGTGVRETQYF. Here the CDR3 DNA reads TGTGCCAGCAGCTTGGGAGGGACAGGGGTCCGAGAGACCCAGTACTTC.

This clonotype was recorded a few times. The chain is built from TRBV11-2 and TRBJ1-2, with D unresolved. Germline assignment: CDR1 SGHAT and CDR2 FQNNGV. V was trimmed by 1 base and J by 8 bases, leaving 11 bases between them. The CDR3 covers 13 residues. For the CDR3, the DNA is TGTGCCAGCAGCTTAGTACGGGCAAACGGCTACACCTTC. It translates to CASSLVRANGYTF.

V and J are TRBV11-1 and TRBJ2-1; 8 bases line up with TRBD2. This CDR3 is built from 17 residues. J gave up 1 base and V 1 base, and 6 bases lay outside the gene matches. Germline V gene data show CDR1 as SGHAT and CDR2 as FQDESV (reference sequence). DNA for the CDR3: TGTGCCAGCAGCTTAGTGGACGGGAGGGGGTCCTACAATGAGCAGTTCTTC. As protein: CASSLVDGRGSYNEQFF.